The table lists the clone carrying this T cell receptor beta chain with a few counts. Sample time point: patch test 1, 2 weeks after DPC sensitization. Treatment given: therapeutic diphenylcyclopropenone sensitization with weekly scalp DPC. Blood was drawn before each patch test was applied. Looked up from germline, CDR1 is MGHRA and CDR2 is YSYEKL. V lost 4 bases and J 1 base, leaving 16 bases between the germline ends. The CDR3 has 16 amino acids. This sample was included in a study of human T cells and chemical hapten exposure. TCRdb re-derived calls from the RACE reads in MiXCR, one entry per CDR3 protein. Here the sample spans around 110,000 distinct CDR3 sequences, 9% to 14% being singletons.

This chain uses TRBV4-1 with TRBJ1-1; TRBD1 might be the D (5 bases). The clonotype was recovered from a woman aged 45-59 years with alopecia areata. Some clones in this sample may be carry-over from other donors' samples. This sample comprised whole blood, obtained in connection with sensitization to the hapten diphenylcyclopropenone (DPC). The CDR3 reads CASSPPGTHENTEAFF. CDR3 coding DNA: TGCGCCAGCAGCCCACCCGGGACGCATGAGAACACTGAAGCTTTCTTT.